This T cell receptor (beta chain) was sequenced for a study of cytomegalovirus exposure and HLA in healthy donors. Trimming took off 4 bases at V and 2 bases at J, with 14 bases between the two ends. The CDR3 is 15 residues long. Germline values: CDR1 MGHRA, CDR2 YSYEKL. 13 Jbeta primers and 60 Vbeta primers were used for the PCR. Sequenced by immunoSEQ multiplex PCR; TCRdb stores in-frame clones only, minus some. The sample contains under 130,000 clones, 60% to 85% of which appear only once. This receptor was obtained from a female donor in good health and CMV-seropositive. The V and J genes are TRBV4-1 and TRBJ1-1; D might be TRBD1 (5 bases). Input material: PBMCs. The CDR3 reads CASSPTQGSNTEAFF. The DNA of the CDR3 is TGCGCCAGCAGCCCTACTCAGGGTTCCAACACTGAAGCTTTCTTT.